The sequence of this T cell receptor beta chain was determined in a study of cytomegalovirus exposure and HLA in healthy donors. Points from the study as a whole: Most sequenced TCRs were rare (though some public TCRs occurred in many donors).

Germline V gene lookup returns CDR1 SGHDT and CDR2 YYEEEE. This CDR3 spans 15 amino acids. Trimming shortened V by 1 base and J by 3 bases, and 13 bases separated the two germline ends. Clones were read by immunoSEQ multiplex PCR, and TCRdb kept only the in-frame ones, dropping some. This sample has some 100,000 clones, with approximately 89% found just once. This clone was seen just once. The antigen remains undetermined. V is TRBV5-6 and J is TRBJ1-2; D perhaps matches TRBD1 (5 bases). The clonotype was recovered from a young man in good health and CMV-seronegative. Specimen: PBMCs. In nucleotides, the CDR3 is TGTGCCAGCAGCTTGAGGGGCAAGTACTACTATGGCTACACCTTC. Residues: CASSLRGKYYYGYTF.